These 21 T cell receptor beta chains originate from one sample sequenced in a study of identical twins. TCRdb recomputed calls from the 5' RACE reads with MiXCR, one row per CDR3 protein. The table includes approximately 500,000 distinct CDR3 sequences, roughly 15% detected once. These data are also associated with another study on yellow fever vaccine responses in identical twins.

The material sequenced was CD4+ T cells sorted from blood. These TCRs come from a woman aged 18-29 years in good health.

The V and J genes are TRBV20-1 and TRBJ1-5; D possibly corresponds to TRBD1 (5 bases). The CDR3 sequence is 16 residues long. With 4 bases removed from V and 3 bases from J, the gap between germline ends came to 19 bases. Per the germline V gene, CDR1 is DFQATT and CDR2 is SNEGSKA (reference sequence). The CDR3 DNA follows: TGCAGTGCTACAGCAGACCTTGGGACGGTCAATCAGCCCCAGCATTTT. As protein: CSATADLGTVNQPQHF.

This clonotype has a count of ten or more. This chain joins TRBV12-3 or TRBV12-4 and TRBJ2-2; perhaps TRBD2 as D (5 bases). V shed 5 bases and J shed 7 bases, with 20 bases lying between them. The CDR3 contains 16 residues. CDR3: CASSPGFYTSDGELFF. The CDR3 nucleotides are TGTGCCAGCAGTCCGGGGTTCTACACATCAGACGGGGAGCTGTTTTTT.

This clonotype was observed a handful of times. The V and J genes are TRBV12-3 or TRBV12-4 and TRBJ2-3; TRBD2 aligns across 7 bases. Unmatched junction bases numbered 12, after V lost 7 bases and J lost 2 bases. This CDR3 region has 16 residues. DNA of the CDR3: TGTGCCAGCAAGTTGGACGGGGGGTTGATCACAGATACGCAGTATTTT. This gives the protein CASKLDGGLITDTQYF.

The chain carries TRBV20-1 and TRBJ2-2; D unclear. CDR1 and CDR2 (germline): DFQATT, SNEGSKA (reference sequence). This CDR3 contains 13 residues. V lost 2 bases and J 3 bases, leaving 7 bases between the germline ends. The CDR3 here is CSARLRHTGELFF. The CDR3 region has the DNA TGCAGTGCTAGATTGCGGCACACCGGGGAGCTGTTTTTT.

The chain links TRBV20-1 to TRBJ2-3, with 12 bases fitting TRBD2. V gave up 3 bases and J gave up 9 bases; unmatched junction bases: 7. Per germline, CDR1 DFQATT and CDR2 SNEGSKA (reference sequence). This CDR3 has 14 amino acids. The CDR3 nucleotides are TGCAGTGCTAGCCTAGCGGGAGGGCCCGGCACGCAGTATTTT. Protein: CSASLAGGPGTQYF.

The table lists this clonotype with a few counts. The chain recombines TRBV5-1 with TRBJ2-5; D is unresolved. The CDR3 sequence is 13 residues long. The germline V gene encodes CDR1 SGHRS and CDR2 YFSETQ. V shed 4 bases and J shed 4 bases, with 11 bases lying between them. CDR3 sequence (DNA): TGCGCCAGCAGCGCAGCCATAAGAGAGACCCAGTACTTC. Amino acids: CASSAAIRETQYF.

The table lists this clonotype with many counts. The rearrangement links TRBV20-1 to TRBJ1-1; the match to TRBD1 covers 7 bases. The ends lost 3 bases at V and 1 base at J; junction bases unmatched: 5. Looked up from germline, CDR1 is DFQATT and CDR2 is SNEGSKA (reference sequence). This CDR3 spans 14 amino acids. The CDR3 loop is CSARTGNGNTEAFF. CDR3 DNA sequence: TGCAGTGCTAGGACAGGGAATGGGAACACTGAAGCTTTCTTT.

The genes are TRBV5-1 and TRBJ2-4, with D possibly being TRBD2 (6 bases). The V gene's germline CDR1 is SGHRS and CDR2 YFSETQ. Trimming stripped 2 bases from V and 8 bases from J, with 14 bases between. CDR3 length equals 14 residues. For the CDR3, the DNA is TGCGCCAGCAGCTTATCGGGGTCGGGGGACATTCAGTACTTC. It yields the protein CASSLSGSGDIQYF.

The chain recombines TRBV6-2 or TRBV6-3 with TRBJ2-7; no clear D. Germline CDR1 MNHEY, CDR2 SVGEGT. Trimming left V 6 bases short and J 11 bases short, with 17 bases between. There are 12 residues in the CDR3. The CDR3: CASSTPPGREYV. The CDR3 DNA reads as TGTGCCAGCAGCACCCCTCCCGGACGTGAGTACGTC.

This clonotype was seen more than once but under ten times. This chain links TRBV5-1 with TRBJ2-1; TRBD2 aligns across 9 bases. Germline loops: CDR1 SGHRS, CDR2 YFSETQ. The CDR3 is made up of 18 amino acids. The ends lost 0 bases at V and 0 bases at J; junction bases unmatched: 7. The CDR3 DNA reads TGCGCCAGCAGCTTGGAACCTGGCGGGGGGGCCTCCTACAATGAGCAGTTCTTC. Translation: CASSLEPGGGASYNEQFF.

The chain has TRBV29-1 and TRBJ2-2; D unclear. The ends were cut back, 6 bases at V and 2 bases at J, with 16 bases in the middle. The CDR3 loop spans 15 amino acids. CDR1 and CDR2 from the germline V gene are SQVTM and ANQGSEA. The DNA for the CDR3 is TGCAGCGTGAAAACAACACAAACTAACACCGGGGAGCTGTTTTTT. Amino acids: CSVKTTQTNTGELFF.

A few counts support this clonotype. This sequence joins TRBV18 and TRBJ2-3; 10 bases map to TRBD2. The V and J ends lost 3 bases and 7 bases, in that order; junction bases with no gene match: 13. The CDR3 sequence is 17 residues long. Germline CDR1 is KGHSH and CDR2 is LQKENI. In nucleotides, the CDR3 is TGTGCCAGCTCACCTTTCCTAGCGGGAGAAGCGATGAATACGCAGTATTTT. It encodes CASSPFLAGEAMNTQYF.

The chain carries TRBV7-9 and TRBJ2-1; no clear D. The CDR3 covers 13 residues. The V and J ends lost 7 bases and 7 bases respectively, with 14 bases between them. CDR1 is SEHNR, CDR2 FQNEAQ, per germline (reference sequence). The CDR3 spells CASTRAYWNEQFF. The CDR3, as DNA: TGTGCCAGCACTAGAGCCTATTGGAATGAGCAGTTCTTC.

This clonotype was seen a few times. The genes are TRBV10-3 and TRBJ2-1, with TRBD1 matching over 7 bases. The germline V gene encodes CDR1 ENHRY and CDR2 SYGVKD. The CDR3 is made up of 14 amino acids. The J segment lost 5 bases and the V segment lost 7 bases, leaving 8 bases of the junction unmatched. The CDR3 protein is CAIKERQGDNEQFF. CDR3 bases: TGTGCCATCAAGGAGAGACAGGGAGACAATGAGCAGTTCTTC.

This sequence joins TRBV10-3 and TRBJ1-1; D not certain. CDR1 is ENHRY and CDR2 is SYGVKD in the germline V gene. This CDR3 region has 13 residues. V lost 10 bases to trimming and J lost 3 bases, with 15 bases between them. The CDR3 here is CATDPIGDTEAFF. Here the CDR3 DNA reads TGTGCCACCGACCCGATCGGGGACACTGAAGCTTTCTTT.

CDR3 protein: CASSPTDRTYEQYV. The DNA for the CDR3 is TGCGCCAGCAGCCCCACGGACAGGACCTACGAGCAGTACGTC. V gene TRBV4-1 combines with J gene TRBJ2-7; 7 bases agree with TRBD1. This CDR3 comprises 14 residues. Trimming cost V 4 bases and J 2 bases; bases outside gene matches: 5. Per the germline V gene, CDR1 is MGHRA and CDR2 is YSYEKL.

This clonotype has a count of ten or more. The V gene is TRBV7-9, the J gene TRBJ2-1; the D gene is possibly TRBD2 (7 bases). Germline lookup yields CDR1 SEHNR and CDR2 FQNEAQ (reference sequence). The germline V and J ends were trimmed by 11 bases and 5 bases, with 19 bases remaining between them. The CDR3 runs 14 residues. The CDR3 here is CALRGGAGNNEQFF. The CDR3 bases are TGTGCCCTAAGGGGGGGCGCGGGTAACAATGAGCAGTTCTTC. Complete variable domain (other parts from reference TRBV7-9 and TRBJ2-1): DTGVSQNPRHKITKRGQNVTFRCDPISEHNRLYWYRQTLGQGPEFLTYFQNEAQLEKSRLLSDRFSAERPKGSFSTLEIQRTEQGDSAMYLCALRGGAGNNEQFFGPGTRLTVL.

The V call is TRBV20-1, the J call TRBJ2-2; D is undetermined. This CDR3 is 13 amino acids long. The germline gives CDR1 DFQATT, CDR2 SNEGSKA (reference sequence). With 6 bases removed from V and 0 bases from J, the gap between germline ends came to 8 bases. In DNA form, the CDR3 reads TGCAGTGCCTCAGACACGAACACCGGGGAGCTGTTTTTT. Protein sequence: CSASDTNTGELFF.

The chain couples TRBV28 to TRBJ2-3, with D hard to call. The CDR3 length is 15 residues. V lost 2 bases and J 1 base, leaving 10 bases between the germline ends. Germline V gene sequence: CDR1 MDHEN, CDR2 SYDVKM. CDR3 region: CASSLRASRTDTQYF. The CDR3 DNA sequence: TGTGCCAGCAGTTTACGGGCGTCGCGCACAGATACGCAGTATTTT.

The rearrangement joins TRBV29-1 to TRBJ2-2; 10 bases align to TRBD1. From germline, CDR1 is SQVTM and CDR2 ANQGSEA. V gave up 0 bases and J gave up 6 bases; unmatched junction bases: 1. The CDR3 runs 14 residues. This chain's CDR3 is CSVEDGTGAGELFF. Here the CDR3 DNA reads TGCAGCGTTGAAGATGGGACAGGGGCCGGGGAGCTGTTTTTT.

This clonotype has a handful of counts. J is TRBJ2-1 and V is TRBV27; D call uncertain. The CDR3 is 15 amino acids. V lost 2 bases and J lost 6, with 14 bases in between. CDR1 and CDR2 from the germline V gene are MNHEY and SMNVEV (reference sequence). The CDR3 loop reads CASSLIPPRANEQFF. The CDR3 DNA sequence: TGTGCCAGCAGTTTAATACCGCCTAGAGCCAATGAGCAGTTCTTC.